The 2 T cell receptor beta chains presented below share a single source sample, sequenced in a study of control samples from healthy donors and cancer patients. Produced via immunoSEQ multiplex PCR; TCRdb's table is partial and in-frame only. The sample consists of some 22,000 clones, about 85% of them appearing once. The sequenced sample was PBMCs. The receptors were gathered from a man aged 55 to 70 with head and neck cancer.

The chain links TRBV6-2 or TRBV6-3 to TRBJ1-3, with 7 bases fitting TRBD1. V shed 1 base, J shed 0 bases, and the junction held 3 bases outside the gene matches. This CDR3 has 16 residues. Germline loops: CDR1 MNHEY, CDR2 SVGEGT. The CDR3 loop reads CASSYWGTVSGNTIYF. CDR3 sequence (DNA): TGTGCCAGCAGTTACTGGGGGACAGTCTCTGGAAACACCATATATTTT.

This clone was detected once. The J gene is TRBJ2-5, the V gene TRBV5-1, with 7 nucleotides matching TRBD2. This CDR3 spans 15 amino acids. J lost 5 bases, V lost 6 bases, and 13 bases had no gene match. Germline-derived CDR1 and CDR2 are SGHRS and YFSETQ. In nucleotides, the CDR3 is TGCGCCAGCACCCCGGGGGGTAGCGCGGGGGAGACCCAGTACTTC. It yields the protein CASTPGGSAGETQYF.